This T cell receptor beta chain was observed in a study of low-dose radiotherapy and immunotherapy resistance in tumors. Study in general: Every 2 weeks, cohort 1 got 0.5 Gy, reaching 6.5 Gy to the planning target volume. On an every-two-weeks schedule, patients received intravenous nivolumab 240 mg, along with ipilimumab 1 mg/kg every six weeks. Given every two weeks, intravenous cyclophosphamide 200 mg/m2 preceded radiation and immunotherapy by one day.

TRAV- and TRBV-specific primers, spanning alpha and beta chains, primed first-strand cDNA. The PCR that amplified TCRs ran for approximately 20 cycles, relying on a constant-region primer and a V-primer adapter. Via MiXCR, TCRdb re-called the reads, giving one row per CDR3 protein. The table lists 12,000 to 15,000 distinct CDR3 sequences, about 75% of them singletons, with under 6.5% in the top ten. Unmatched junction bases numbered 13, after V lost 3 bases and J lost 6 bases. The CDR3 loop spans 16 amino acids. Germline V gives CDR1 LGHDT, CDR2 YNNKEL (reference sequence). The genes are TRBV3-1 and TRBJ2-7; 8 positions match TRBD1. The TCR was taken from a human donor with advanced metastatic prostate, ovarian, gallbladder or colorectal cancer (not recorded which). This table probably holds off-target reads from a library built for another chain. The CDR3 loop is CASSQDRTGLEGEQYF. In DNA, the CDR3 is TGTGCCAGCAGCCAGGACCGGACAGGGCTTGAGGGCGAGCAGTACTTC.